The sequence of this TCR beta chain was determined in a study of blood T cell repertoires in COVID-19. Study-level information: Sources were T cells, B-cell-depleted T cells, or PBMCs; the material itself was cDNA or gDNA.

Original methodology: The assay estimated nucleated cells by amplifying reference gene primers. TCRdb keeps only in-frame clones here, not all; method: immunoSEQ multiplex PCR. D and trimming come from the DNA, and the V and J calls and clone size come from that table. The data show a few hundred thousand clones, 70% to 90% seen once. Cohorts were determined from participant-reported clinical history. This TCR was sampled from a middle-aged woman who had recovered from COVID-19. Source material: PBMCs or T cells enriched from blood (not recorded which).

The CDR3 nucleotides are TGTGCCAGCAGCCTCCCCGGTCGGGGGGCGGGCTATGGCTACACCTTC. Translation: CASSLPGRGAGYGYTF. The gene calls are TRBV7-2 and TRBJ1-2, with D maybe TRBD1 (6 bases). The V gene's germline CDR1 is SGHTA and CDR2 FQGNSA. CDR3 length: 16 amino acids. V dropped 5 bases and J dropped 4 bases, with 20 bases sitting between them.